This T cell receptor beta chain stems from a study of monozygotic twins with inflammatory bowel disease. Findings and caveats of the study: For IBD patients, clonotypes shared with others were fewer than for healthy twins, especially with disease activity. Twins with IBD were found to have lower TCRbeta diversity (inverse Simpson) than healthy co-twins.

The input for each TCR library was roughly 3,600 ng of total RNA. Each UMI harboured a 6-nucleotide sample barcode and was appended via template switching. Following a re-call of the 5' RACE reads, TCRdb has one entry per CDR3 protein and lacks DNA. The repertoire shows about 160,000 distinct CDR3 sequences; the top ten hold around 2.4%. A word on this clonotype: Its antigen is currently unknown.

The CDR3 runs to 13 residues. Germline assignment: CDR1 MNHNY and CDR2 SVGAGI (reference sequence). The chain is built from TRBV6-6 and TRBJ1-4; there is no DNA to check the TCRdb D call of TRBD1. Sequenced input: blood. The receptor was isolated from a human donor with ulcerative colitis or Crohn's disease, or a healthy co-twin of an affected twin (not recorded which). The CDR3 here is CASSPRGAGKLFF.